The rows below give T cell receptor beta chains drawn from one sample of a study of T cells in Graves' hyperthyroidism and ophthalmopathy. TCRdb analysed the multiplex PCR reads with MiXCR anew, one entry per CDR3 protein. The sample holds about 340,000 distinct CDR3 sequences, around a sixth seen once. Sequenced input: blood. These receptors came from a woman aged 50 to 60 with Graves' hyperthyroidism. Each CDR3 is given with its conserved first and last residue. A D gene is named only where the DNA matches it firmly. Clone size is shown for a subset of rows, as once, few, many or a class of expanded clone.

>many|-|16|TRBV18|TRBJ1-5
TGTGCCAGCTCACCACGACCCGACGGCTACAATCAGCCCCAGCATTTT
CASSPRPDGYNQPQHF
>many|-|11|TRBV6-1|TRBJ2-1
TGTGCCAGCTCGGTATACAATGAGCAGTTCTTC
CASSVYNEQFF
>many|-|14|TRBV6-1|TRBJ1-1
TGTGCCAGCAGTTACGGGGCGGGGGGGACTGAAGCTTTCTTT
CASSYGAGGTEAFF
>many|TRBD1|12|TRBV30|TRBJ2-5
TGTGCCTGGAGTGCAGGGGGAGAGACCCAGTACTTC
CAWSAGGETQYF
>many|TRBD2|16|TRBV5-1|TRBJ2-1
TGCGCCAGCAGCTTGGTGGCTAGCGGGAGTGGTGATGAGCAGTTCTTC
CASSLVASGSGDEQFF
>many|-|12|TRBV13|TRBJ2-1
TGTGCCAGCAGCTCCAGTCGGGATGAGCAGTTCTTC
CASSSSRDEQFF
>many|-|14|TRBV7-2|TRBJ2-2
TGTGCCAGCAGCTTAGCAGGGCCCACCGGGGAGCTGTTTTTT
CASSLAGPTGELFF
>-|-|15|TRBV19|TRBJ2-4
TGTGCCAGTAGTATAGCAACCCGAGACAAAAACATTCAGTACTTC
CASSIATRDKNIQYF
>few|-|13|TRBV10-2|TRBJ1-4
TGCGCCAGCAGTGAGTCGCCTAATGAAAAACTGTTTTTT
CASSESPNEKLFF
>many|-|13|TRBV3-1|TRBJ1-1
TGTGCCAGCAGCCCTCTAGCCGACAGTGAAGCTTTCTTT
CASSPLADSEAFF
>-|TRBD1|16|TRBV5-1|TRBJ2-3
TGCGCCAGCAGCTTGGAACAGGGGGCGCAAAGAGATACGCAGTATTTT
CASSLEQGAQRDTQYF
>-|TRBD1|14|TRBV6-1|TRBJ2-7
TGTGCCAGCAGGACGGGACAGGGAGGCTACGAGCAGTACTTC
CASRTGQGGYEQYF
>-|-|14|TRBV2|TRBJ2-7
TGTGCCAGCAGTGATACGCCCATCTCCTACGAGCAGTACTTC
CASSDTPISYEQYF
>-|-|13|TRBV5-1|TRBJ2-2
TGCGCCAGCAGGATGGGGAGTACCGGGGAGCTGTTTTTT
CASRMGSTGELFF
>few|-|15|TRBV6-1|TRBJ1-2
TGTGCCAGCAGTGAAGGGGAAGACACCCTCTATGGCTACACCTTC
CASSEGEDTLYGYTF
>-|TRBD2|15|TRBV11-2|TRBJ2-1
TGTGCCAGCAGCTTATACGGGACTAGCGCCAATGAGCAGTTCTTC
CASSLYGTSANEQFF
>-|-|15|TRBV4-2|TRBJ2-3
TGTGCCTCTAGGGGGAGCCCCCGGTTGACAGATACGCAGTATTTT
CASRGSPRLTDTQYF
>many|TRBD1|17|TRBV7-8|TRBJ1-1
TGTGCCAGCAGCTCCATTCTCGGGACAGGGGGCAAAACTGAAGCTTTCTTT
CASSSILGTGGKTEAFF
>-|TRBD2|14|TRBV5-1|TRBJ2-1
TGCGCCAGCAGTTGGACTAGCGGGAGGGGCGAGCAGTTCTTC
CASSWTSGRGEQFF
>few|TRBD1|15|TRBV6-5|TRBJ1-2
TGTGCCAGCAGTTCTCGGACAGGGGGCACCTATGGCTACACCTTC
CASSSRTGGTYGYTF
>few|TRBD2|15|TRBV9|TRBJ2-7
TGTGCCAGCAGCGTAGGACTAGCGGGAGGAGGCGAGCAGTACTTC
CASSVGLAGGGEQYF
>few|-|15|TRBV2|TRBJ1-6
TGTGCCAGCAGTGAATGGGCCCTAAGAAATTCACCCCTCCACTTT
CASSEWALRNSPLHF
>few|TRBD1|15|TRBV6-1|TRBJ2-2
TGTGCCAGCATTGCCGGGACAGGGGGCCCCGGGGAGCTGTTTTTT
CASIAGTGGPGELFF
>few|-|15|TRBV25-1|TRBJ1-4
TGTGCCAGCAGTAGCCAAGGGGGACTGAAGGAAAAACTGTTTTTT
CASSSQGGLKEKLFF
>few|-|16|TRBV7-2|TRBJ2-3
TGTGCCAGCAGCTCCACGGGGAGCGGTATTAGAGATACGCAGTATTTT
CASSSTGSGIRDTQYF
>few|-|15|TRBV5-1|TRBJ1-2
TGCGCCAGCACCCGGGGAGAGGCTACTAACTATGGCTACACCTTC
CASTRGEATNYGYTF
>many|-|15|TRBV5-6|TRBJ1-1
TGTGCCAGCAGCTTACCCGGGACCCAGAACACTGAAGCTTTCTTT
CASSLPGTQNTEAFF
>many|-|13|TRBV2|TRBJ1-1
TGTGCCAGCAGAAGGGGACAGAACACTGAAGCTTTCTTT
CASRRGQNTEAFF
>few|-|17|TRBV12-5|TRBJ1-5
TGTGCTAGTGGTTCCACCTCAGGGGTTCTTAGCAATCAGCCCCAGCATTTT
CASGSTSGVLSNQPQHF
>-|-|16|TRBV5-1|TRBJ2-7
TGCGCCAGCAGCTTGACCGTGGCGGGGACCTCCTACGAGCAGTACTTC
CASSLTVAGTSYEQYF
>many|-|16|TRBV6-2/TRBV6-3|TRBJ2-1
TGTGCCAGCAGTTACTACGGCAACTTATCCTACAATGAGCAGTTCTTC
CASSYYGNLSYNEQFF
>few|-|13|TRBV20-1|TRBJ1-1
TGCAGTGCTAGCCTTGTCGGTTGGACTGAAGCTTTCTTT
CSASLVGWTEAFF
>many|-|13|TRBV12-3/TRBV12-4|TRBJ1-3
TGTGCCAGCAGTTTACACAGTGGAAACACCATATATTTT
CASSLHSGNTIYF
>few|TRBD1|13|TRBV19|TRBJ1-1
TGTGCCAGTAGTAATAACAGGGGGCGCGAAGCTTTCTTT
CASSNNRGREAFF
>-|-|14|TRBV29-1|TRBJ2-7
TGCAGCGTTGAAGGTCGGCAGGGTTTTAACGAGCAGTACTTC
CSVEGRQGFNEQYF
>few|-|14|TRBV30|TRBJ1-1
TGTGCCTGGAGTGTAGGTTTAATGAACACTGAAGCTTTCTTT
CAWSVGLMNTEAFF
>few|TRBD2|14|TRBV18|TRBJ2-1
TGTGCCAGCTCACCCCCCGGGGGGACGAATGAGCAGTTCTTC
CASSPPGGTNEQFF
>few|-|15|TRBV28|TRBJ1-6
TGTGCCAGCAGTTCCAGGGTTTCCTATAATTCACCCCTCCACTTT
CASSSRVSYNSPLHF
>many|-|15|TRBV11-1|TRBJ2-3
TGTGCCAGCAGCGGGAGGGGACATATCACAGATACGCAGTATTTT
CASSGRGHITDTQYF
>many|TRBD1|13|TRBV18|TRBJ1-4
TGTGCCAGCTCTCGGGACAGAGGGGAAAAACTGTTTTTT
CASSRDRGEKLFF
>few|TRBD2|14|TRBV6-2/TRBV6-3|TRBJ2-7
TGTGCCAGCAGTTACTTCACTAGCGCTGGCGAGCAGTACTTC
CASSYFTSAGEQYF
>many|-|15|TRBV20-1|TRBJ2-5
TGCAGTGCCCTCCGCTACCAGGGAAGCGGCGAGACCCAGTACTTC
CSALRYQGSGETQYF
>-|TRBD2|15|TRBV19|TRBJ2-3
TGTGCCAGTAGTCTTGAGCGGGAGGGCACAGATACGCAGTATTTT
CASSLEREGTDTQYF
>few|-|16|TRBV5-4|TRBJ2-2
TGTGCCAGCAGCTTGAGTCGCGGCAGGGGCACCGGGGAGCTGTTTTTT
CASSLSRGRGTGELFF
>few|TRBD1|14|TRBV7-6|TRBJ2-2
TGTGCCAGCAGTTATACGACAGGGAACGGGGAGCTGTTTTTT
CASSYTTGNGELFF
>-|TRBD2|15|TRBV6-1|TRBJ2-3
TGTGCCAGCAGTGGTGGGAGGGGCGCAGAGGATACGCAGTATTTT
CASSGGRGAEDTQYF
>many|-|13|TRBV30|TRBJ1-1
TGTGCCTGGAGTAGGGAGGCGAACACTGAAGCTTTCTTT
CAWSREANTEAFF
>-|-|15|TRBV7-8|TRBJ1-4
TGTGCCAGCAGCACCCCCGGGACAAGACGGGAAAAACTGTTTTTT
CASSTPGTRREKLFF
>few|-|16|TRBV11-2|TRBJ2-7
TGTGCCAGCAGCTTAGCGCTCGGGGGCCCCGACTACGAGCAGTACTTC
CASSLALGGPDYEQYF
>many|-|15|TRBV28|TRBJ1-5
TGTGCCAGCAGTTTTCCCAGCGTGGTCAATCAGCCCCAGCATTTT
CASSFPSVVNQPQHF
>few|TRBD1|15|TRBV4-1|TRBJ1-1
TGCGCCAGCAGCCAAGATCCAGGGGGGAACACTGAAGCTTTCTTT
CASSQDPGGNTEAFF
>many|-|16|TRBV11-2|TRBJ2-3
TGTGCCAGCAGCTTAGGTCGTTCAGCTTACACAGATACGCAGTATTTT
CASSLGRSAYTDTQYF
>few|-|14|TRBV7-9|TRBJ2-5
TGTGCCAGCAGCTTTCCGGAGAGGCAAGAGACCCAGTACTTC
CASSFPERQETQYF
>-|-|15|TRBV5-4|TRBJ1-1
TGTGCCAGCAGCTCCCTAAGAGCCCTGAACACTGAAGCTTTCTTT
CASSSLRALNTEAFF
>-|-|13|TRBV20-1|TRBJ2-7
TGCAGTGCTTGTCCAGGGGGGGACTACGAGCAGTACTTC
CSACPGGDYEQYF
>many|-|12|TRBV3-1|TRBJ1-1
TGTGCCAGCAGCCAAGTGGGCAGTAGGGCTTTCTTT
CASSQVGSRAFF
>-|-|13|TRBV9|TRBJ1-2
TGTGCCAGCGCGGAAGGCGGGGGATATGGCTACACCTTC
CASAEGGGYGYTF
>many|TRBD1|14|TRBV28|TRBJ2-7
TGTGCCAGCAGCAGGAGGGACAGGGCCTACGAGCAGTACTTC
CASSRRDRAYEQYF